This passage covers 25 T cell receptor beta chains from one sample sequenced in a study of T cell repertoires in cytomegalovirus infection. Their cognate antigens are unknown. TCRdb reprocessed the reads via MiXCR and lists one record per CDR3 protein. The sample consists of about 830,000 distinct CDR3 sequences, around a third of them appearing once. Specimen: cultured CD8+ T cells from PBMCs, collected from culture after CMV antigen stimulation. Receptor source: a human donor in good health (CMV status not recorded). Some clones in this sample may be carry-over from other donors' samples.

This clonotype appeared a few times. V and J are TRBV6-6 and TRBJ2-3, with 12 bases that match TRBD1. The length of the CDR3 is 16 residues. V dropped 5 bases and J dropped 4; count of bases not matched to a gene: 7. CDR1 is MNHNY, CDR2 SVGAGI, per germline (reference sequence). The CDR3 sequence is CASSPGTGGHSDTQYF. CDR3 bases: TGTGCCAGCAGTCCCGGGACAGGGGGCCATTCAGATACGCAGTATTTT.

In this sample, this clonotype turned up a few times. The chain combines TRBV12-3 or TRBV12-4 with TRBJ2-1, with D tentatively TRBD1 or TRBD2 (5 bases each). The CDR3 contains 16 residues. Trimming left V 6 bases short and J 7 bases short, with 22 bases between. The CDR3 reads CASSLEGRAPGNEQFF. The CDR3 bases are TGTGCCAGCAGCCTTGAGGGCAGGGCGCCAGGAAATGAGCAGTTCTTC.

This clonotype occurred a few times. The rearrangement uses TRBV6-2 or TRBV6-3 and TRBJ2-1, with TRBD1 matching over 7 bases. Germline CDR1 MNHEY, CDR2 SVGEGT. After removal of 0 bases from V and 2 bases from J, the junction contained 10 bases not matched to a gene. This CDR3 has 18 amino acids. The CDR3 sequence: CASSYSIVDRDPYNEQFF. The CDR3 coding sequence is TGTGCCAGCAGTTACTCGATAGTAGACAGGGACCCCTACAATGAGCAGTTCTTC.

The rearrangement uses TRBV7-6 and TRBJ2-2; TRBD1 matches 7 bases. Germline assignment: CDR1 SGHVS and CDR2 FNYEAQ. After removal of 3 bases from V and 6 bases from J, the junction contained 13 bases not matched to a gene. This CDR3 has 17 amino acids. The CDR3 is CASSFYGTATRAGELFF. The CDR3 DNA is TGTGCCAGCAGCTTTTATGGGACAGCCACTCGGGCCGGGGAGCTGTTTTTT.

The rearrangement joins TRBV11-1 to TRBJ2-3, with 14 bases lining up with TRBD2. The V and J ends lost 6 bases and 5 bases, in that order; junction bases with no gene match: 7. CDR1 SGHAT and CDR2 FQDESV come from the germline V gene (reference sequence). The CDR3 sequence is 16 residues long. The CDR3 loop reads CASRRLAGGRIDTQYF. The CDR3 nucleotides read TGTGCCAGCAGGAGACTAGCGGGAGGGCGTATAGATACGCAGTATTTT.

CDR3 sequence reads: CASSVEGRHTDTQYF. The CDR3 region has the DNA TGTGCCAGCAGCGTAGAAGGCAGGCATACAGATACGCAGTATTTT. The genes are TRBV9 and TRBJ2-3; no firm D call. Germline V gives CDR1 SGDLS, CDR2 YYNGEE. The CDR3 is made up of 15 amino acids. V was clipped by 0 bases and J by 3 bases, with 11 bases between them.

The CDR3 region has the DNA TGTGCCAGCACCAACCTGGGGGTGAACACTGAAGCTTTCTTT. Protein: CASTNLGVNTEAFF. The V call is TRBV5-3, the J call TRBJ1-1; TRBD1 is a possible D gene (5 bases). TRBV5-3 is known as an ORF, though its function is uncertain. V lost 8 bases to trimming and J lost 0 bases, with 14 bases between them. The CDR3 totals 14 residues.

Comments on this clonotype: One end of the junction is discordant with germline, which a read error may explain. The V and J genes are TRBV12-3 or TRBV12-4 and TRBJ2-3; 8 nucleotides align to TRBD2. The CDR3 has 12 amino acids. The CDR3 here is CASTTRGDMQYF. The CDR3 region has the DNA TGTGCCAGCACGACGCGGGGGGATATGCAGTATTTT.

There are many counts of this clonotype. The gene calls are TRBV6-5 and TRBJ2-3; D is ambiguous. The V and J ends lost 2 bases and 6 bases respectively, with 3 bases between them. Germline CDR1 reads MNHEY; CDR2 reads SVGAGI. The CDR3 length is 11 residues. CDR3 in DNA: TGTGCCAGCAGTTACGGGGATACGCAGTATTTT. Translating it yields CASSYGDTQYF.

For the CDR3, the DNA is TGTGCCAGTAGTCCAACAGGGTACGCTGAAGCTTTCTTT. This encodes CASSPTGYAEAFF. This rearrangement joins TRBV19 to TRBJ1-1, with D possibly TRBD1 on 6 matching bases. The CDR3 has 13 residues. The V and J ends lost 5 bases and 6 bases respectively, with 13 bases between them. CDR1 is LNHDA and CDR2 is SQIVND in the germline V gene (reference sequence).

This clonotype was recorded many times. This rearrangement joins TRBV5-4 to TRBJ2-3; D may be TRBD2 (5 bases). The CDR3 sequence is 15 residues long. V was cut by 3 bases and J by 6 bases, with 17 bases left in between. In germline, CDR1 is SGHNT, CDR2 YYREEE (reference sequence). DNA for the CDR3: TGTGCCAGCAGCTCAGGAGGACGTCCTGGGGATACGCAGTATTTT. It is translated as CASSSGGRPGDTQYF.

This clonotype was seen more than once but under ten times. The chain is built from TRBV7-6 and TRBJ2-3, with a tentative D call TRBD1 (5 bases). V lost 0 bases, J lost 6 bases, and 13 bases lay in between. This CDR3 is 15 amino acids long. Germline V lookup: CDR1 SGHVS, CDR2 FNYEAQ. CDR3 nucleotide sequence: TGTGCCAGCAGCTTAGCAGGGGCGCTTCTGGATACGCAGTATTTT. As protein: CASSLAGALLDTQYF.

This clonotype was counted ten times or more. The V gene is TRBV7-6, the J gene TRBJ2-7, with D perhaps being TRBD1 or TRBD2 (5 bases each). CDR1 is SGHVS and CDR2 is FNYEAQ in the germline V gene. CDR3 length: 15 residues. The V end lost 3 bases, the J end lost 2 bases, and 14 bases lay between the germline ends. CDR3 DNA sequence: TGTGCCAGCAGCTTTGACCGGGACGGAACCTACGAGCAGTACTTC. It codes for CASSFDRDGTYEQYF. The full variable domain, in which reference TRBV7-6 and TRBJ2-7 provide the parts outside the CDR3, is GAGVSQSPRYKVTKRGQDVALRCDPISGHVSLYWYRQALGQGPEFLTYFNYEAQQDKSGLPNDRFSAERPEGSISTLTIQRTEQRDSAMYRCASSFDRDGTYEQYFGPGTRLTVT.

This clonotype was seen a handful of times. The CDR3 loop is CASSRPVDEQYV. CDR3 DNA sequence: TGTGCCAGCAGTAGACCGGTGGACGAGCAGTACGTC. V usage is TRBV28 and J usage is TRBJ2-7; no firm D call. V was pared by 5 bases and J by 5 bases, with 10 bases between. There are 12 residues in the CDR3. Looked up from germline, CDR1 is MDHEN and CDR2 is SYDVKM.

This clonotype has only a few counts. The CDR3 bases are TGTGCCAGCAAAGGCCTTCCGAACACTGAAGCTTTCTTT. It translates to CASKGLPNTEAFF. J is TRBJ1-1 and V is TRBV12-3 or TRBV12-4; D remains unclear. The CDR3 covers 13 residues. Trimming left V 7 bases short and J 1 base short, with 10 bases between.

The chain joins TRBV12-3 or TRBV12-4 to TRBJ1-3, with 7 bases aligning to TRBD1. CDR3 length: 14 amino acids. Trimming cost V 6 bases and J 11 bases; bases outside gene matches: 13. The CDR3 coding sequence is TGTGCCAGCAGCCGCGGACAGGCGAGGGACGCCATATATTTT. It yields the protein CASSRGQARDAIYF.

The rearrangement joins TRBV7-9 to TRBJ2-1, with D tentatively TRBD1 or TRBD2 (5 bases each). The CDR3 has 13 amino acids. The ends were cut back, 3 bases at V and 9 bases at J, with 12 bases in the middle. The germline CDR1 and CDR2 sequences are SEHNR and FQNEAQ (reference sequence). CDR3 coding DNA: TGTGCCAGCAGCTTGAACAGGACTGGTGAGCAGTTCTTC. It yields the protein CASSLNRTGEQFF. Full variable domain (remainder filled in from reference TRBV7-9 and TRBJ2-1): DTGVSQNPRHKITKRGQNVTFRCDPISEHNRLYWYRQTLGQGPEFLTYFQNEAQLEKSRLLSDRFSAERPKGSFSTLEIQRTEQGDSAMYLCASSLNRTGEQFFGPGTRLTVL.

This chain links TRBV28 with TRBJ1-6; D gene ambiguous. The CDR3 consists of 16 residues. The germline CDR1 and CDR2 sequences are MDHEN and SYDVKM. V lost 6 bases and J 3 bases, leaving 15 bases between the germline ends. The CDR3 nucleotides read TGTGCCAGCAGCCTCGACCGGTTCGGCTATAATTCACCCCTCCACTTT. It translates to CASSLDRFGYNSPLHF.

This clonotype showed up many times. J is TRBJ2-5 and V is TRBV7-2; D ambiguous. CDR3 size: 15 residues. Trimming stripped 1 base from V and 4 bases from J, with 13 bases between. Per the germline V gene, CDR1 is SGHTA and CDR2 is FQGNSA. CDR3 nucleotide sequence: TGTGCCAGCAGCTTAGTATGGTCGTTCGGAGAGACCCAGTACTTC. The encoded protein is CASSLVWSFGETQYF.

This clonotype was picked up a small number of times. The genes are TRBV6-6 and TRBJ2-1, with 9 bases that match TRBD1. Trimming removed 4 bases from V and 3 bases from J; junction bases left unmatched: 13. Germline lookup yields CDR1 MNHNY and CDR2 SVGAGI (reference sequence). The length of the CDR3 is 18 residues. This CDR3 reads CASSFYLQGAEFYNEQFF. The CDR3 nucleotides read TGTGCCAGCAGTTTCTACCTACAGGGGGCTGAGTTCTACAATGAGCAGTTCTTC.

The table lists this clonotype with many counts. The chain is built from TRBV12-3 or TRBV12-4 and TRBJ2-1; 11 bases align to TRBD2. The trim removed 7 bases at V and 9 bases at J, leaving 5 bases unmatched. This CDR3 comprises 13 residues. DNA for the CDR3: TGTGCCAGCACCATGACTAGCGGGGTTGAGCAGTTCTTC. Amino acid sequence: CASTMTSGVEQFF.

This clonotype has a handful of counts. J is TRBJ2-1 and V is TRBV9, with D unclear. Looked up from germline, CDR1 is SGDLS and CDR2 is YYNGEE. The CDR3 totals 15 residues. Trimming shortened V by 2 bases and J by 1 base, and 10 bases separated the two germline ends. The CDR3 sequence is CASSVVAASYNEQFF. The CDR3, as DNA: TGTGCCAGCAGCGTCGTAGCTGCATCCTACAATGAGCAGTTCTTC.

V is TRBV27 and J is TRBJ2-5; 7 positions agree with TRBD2. In germline, CDR1 is MNHEY, CDR2 SMNVEV (reference sequence). The CDR3 has 14 residues. Unmatched junction bases numbered 10, after V lost 7 bases and J lost 5 bases. The CDR3 DNA follows: TGTGCCAGCATGAGGTTGGGGGGGGATGAGACCCAGTACTTC. Amino acid sequence: CASMRLGGDETQYF.

This chain joins TRBV4-3 and TRBJ2-3, with D maybe TRBD2 (5 bases). Germline CDR1 LGHNA, CDR2 YSLEER. The CDR3 contains 14 residues. V shed 0 bases and J shed 4 bases, with 8 bases lying between them. As DNA, the CDR3 is TGCGCCAGCAGCCAAGATCCTAGCCCAGATACGCAGTATTTT. Translating it yields CASSQDPSPDTQYF.

This clonotype has just a few counts. The chain is built from TRBV29-1 and TRBJ2-1; 16 bases are a match to TRBD2. This CDR3 is built from 17 residues. Germline assignment: CDR1 SQVTM and CDR2 ANQGSEA. V was pared by 1 base and J by 2 bases, with 2 bases of the junction left unmatched. In DNA form, the CDR3 reads TGCAGCGTTGAAGGCGGGACTAGCGGGGGGGCCTACAATGAGCAGTTCTTC. Protein: CSVEGGTSGGAYNEQFF.